The text below deals with one T cell receptor (beta chain). No antigen is known for it. The data are from a study of cytomegalovirus exposure and HLA in healthy donors. About the research overall: Among the roughly 400 genotyped donors, around 81% were placed in the Caucasian-associated ancestry cluster.

Study results and caveats: Reportedly, diagnosis of cytomegalovirus status by the classifier showed high specificity and sensitivity. Three chains linked to CMV were shown in vitro to be specific for CMV antigens. Another analysis was done later, and it associated 15,000 or so TCR beta sequences with HLA alleles at 0.05 false discovery rate.

Germline loops: CDR1 LNHDA, CDR2 SQIVND (reference sequence). The germline V and J ends were trimmed by 6 bases and 10 bases, with 24 bases remaining between them. This CDR3 is 15 amino acids long. This PCR relied on a set of 60 Vbeta primers and 13 Jbeta primers. TCRdb's copy holds only in-frame clones and misses some; the assay was immunoSEQ multiplex PCR. The sample holds 200,000 or so clones, roughly 80% seen once. V usage is TRBV19 and J usage is TRBJ1-1; D is possibly TRBD1 (6 bases). The receptor's source is a man aged 45-65 years in good health and CMV-seronegative. Sequencing was carried out using PBMCs. CDR3 sequence reads: CASRTRGGDGERAFF. In DNA, the CDR3 is TGTGCCAGTAGGACGAGGGGGGGCGATGGGGAAAGAGCTTTCTTT.